This T cell receptor (beta chain) was documented in a study of cytomegalovirus exposure and HLA in healthy donors. About the research overall: The 130 or so validation repertoires, a later analysis reported, used the same platform as the roughly 660 repertoires from the first cohort. Study findings and constraints: Accounts indicate the classifier identified cytomegalovirus status with strong specificity and sensitivity. There were a few CMV-associated chains whose specificity for CMV antigens was confirmed in vitro. Overall, roughly 170 TCR beta chains were annotated as cytomegalovirus-associated.

Points on this clone: Its cognate antigen is unknown.

In germline, CDR1 is SGHNT, CDR2 YYREEE (reference sequence). After removal of 5 bases from V and 4 bases from J, the junction contained 7 bases not matched to a gene. The CDR3 has 15 residues. Profiling relied on immunoSEQ multiplex PCR, and the TCRdb table lists in-frame clones only, not all of them. This table has 200,000 or so clones, 75% to 95% appearing once. The J gene is TRBJ2-1, the V gene TRBV5-4, with 9 bases aligning to TRBD2. The receptor was derived from a woman younger than 35 in good health and CMV-seronegative. Input material: PBMCs. CDR3: CASRETSGQYNEQFF. In nucleotides, the CDR3 is TGTGCCAGCAGGGAGACTAGCGGACAGTACAATGAGCAGTTCTTC. Full variable domain (outside the CDR3, taken from reference TRBV5-4 and TRBJ2-1): ETGVTQSPTHLIKTRGQQVTLRCSSQSGHNTVSWYQQALGQGPQFIFQYYREEENGRGNFPPRFSGLQFPNYSSELNVNALELDDSALYLCASRETSGQYNEQFFGPGTRLTVL.